The 18 T cell receptor beta chains below all came from one sample that was sequenced in a study of a mutant IDH1 vaccine in newly diagnosed glioma. Profiled with immunoSEQ multiplex PCR; TCRdb holds only in-frame clones, not every one. The table lists roughly 60,000 clones, 70% to 90% of them singletons. Noted time point: week 23, last vaccination. Topical imiquimod was applied with each vaccine dose, which held 300 ug of mutant IDH1 20-mer peptide. No antigen has been assigned to these receptors. The material was PBMCs, obtained from a glioma patient whose treatment included an IDH1 peptide vaccine. The receptors come from a young man with glioma.

The V and J genes are TRBV11-2 and TRBJ1-2; tentative D call: TRBD1 (5 bases). This CDR3 has 16 amino acids. CDR1 SGHAT and CDR2 FQNNGV come from the germline V gene. V was trimmed by 0 bases and J by 3 bases, leaving 14 bases between them. The CDR3 sequence: CASSLDREGVDYGYTF. The CDR3 coding sequence is TGTGCCAGCAGCTTAGACAGGGAAGGGGTAGACTATGGCTACACCTTC.

V and J are TRBV19 and TRBJ1-1, with 7 bases matching TRBD1. V was pared by 2 bases and J by 10 bases, with 4 bases of the junction left unmatched. The CDR3 runs 12 residues. CDR1 and CDR2 from the germline V gene are LNHDA and SQIVND (reference sequence). The DNA of the CDR3 is TGTGCCAGTAGTATAAGTGCAGGGGGAGCTTTCTTT. As protein: CASSISAGGAFF.

The chain recombines TRBV27 with TRBJ1-3; weak D call: TRBD1 (5 bases). Trimming stripped 2 bases from V and 0 bases from J, with 11 bases between. The CDR3 runs to 16 residues. Germline V gene sequence: CDR1 MNHEY, CDR2 SMNVEV (reference sequence). The CDR3 loop is CASSLRGSGSGNTIYF. DNA for the CDR3: TGTGCCAGCAGTTTAAGGGGCTCAGGCTCTGGAAACACCATATATTTT.

This clone was seen a few times. The chain links TRBV4-2 to TRBJ1-2; D possibly corresponds to TRBD1 (5 bases). This CDR3 is 16 amino acids long. Trimming pared 1 base from V and 4 bases from J, leaving 16 bases between. Germline V CDR1 and CDR2: LGHNA, YNFKEQ. CDR3: CASSQGGVASTYGYTF. The DNA of the CDR3 is TGTGCCAGCAGCCAAGGGGGCGTGGCAAGCACCTATGGCTACACCTTC.

This clone was recorded a few times. The rearrangement uses TRBV9 and TRBJ1-1, with 9 nucleotides matching TRBD1. The CDR3 has 14 residues. Germline values: CDR1 SGDLS, CDR2 YYNGEE. Unmatched junction bases numbered 7, after V lost 3 bases and J lost 7 bases. The CDR3 DNA follows: TGTGCCAGCAGCGCGACAGGGGGATTCGGTGAAGCTTTCTTT. This encodes CASSATGGFGEAFF.

The V gene is TRBV4-1, the J gene TRBJ1-1; the D gene is possibly TRBD1 (6 bases). Trimming took off 0 bases at V and 1 base at J, with 9 bases between the two ends. Germline values: CDR1 MGHRA, CDR2 YSYEKL. The CDR3 sequence is 15 residues long. The CDR3 protein is CASSQEGRGNTEAFF. The CDR3 DNA reads as TGCGCCAGCAGCCAAGAAGGCAGGGGGAACACTGAAGCTTTCTTT.

The rearrangement links TRBV19 to TRBJ1-5; the match to TRBD1 covers 9 bases. Germline V gene data show CDR1 as LNHDA and CDR2 as SQIVND (reference sequence). The CDR3 consists of 15 residues. The V and J ends lost 6 bases and 6 bases, in that order; junction bases with no gene match: 9. This chain's CDR3 is CASSNYGQGTQPQHF. In DNA, the CDR3 is TGTGCCAGTAGCAATTATGGACAGGGGACTCAGCCCCAGCATTTT.

V gene TRBV6-1 combines with J gene TRBJ2-7, with 9 bases lining up with TRBD1. The germline V gene encodes CDR1 MNHNS and CDR2 SASEGT. The CDR3 covers 15 residues. Trimming cost V 1 base and J 3 bases; bases outside gene matches: 4. The CDR3 region has the DNA TGTGCCAGCAGTGAAGACAGGGGGCGAATCTACGAGCAGTACTTC. It yields the protein CASSEDRGRIYEQYF.

V and J are TRBV15 and TRBJ2-5; 9 bases match TRBD1. Per germline, CDR1 LNHNV and CDR2 YYDKDF (reference sequence). J was trimmed by 2 bases and V by 0 bases; bases with no gene match: 1. The CDR3 length is 15 residues. CDR3 loop: CATSRDDRGQETQYF. The CDR3 bases are TGTGCCACCAGCAGAGATGACAGGGGGCAAGAGACCCAGTACTTC.

Comments on this clone: Other DNA sequences in this specimen translate into the identical CDR3. The J gene is TRBJ1-6, the V gene TRBV7-9, with 8 bases matching TRBD1. The germline gives CDR1 SEHNR, CDR2 FQNEAQ (reference sequence). Trimming took 5 bases from V and 9 from J; bases not matched to a gene: 9. The CDR3 extends over 15 amino acids. In DNA, the CDR3 is TGTGCCAGCAGCACGGGTCAGGGGGCTCTTTCACCCCTCCACTTT. Encoded protein: CASSTGQGALSPLHF.

The rearrangement links TRBV20-1 to TRBJ2-2, with D hard to call. V was pared by 7 bases and J by 7 bases, with 10 bases between. This CDR3 is 11 amino acids long. Germline values: CDR1 DFQATT, CDR2 SNEGSKA (reference sequence). Written as DNA, the CDR3 is TGCAGTGGAAGGAAGAGCGGGGAGCTGTTTTTT. Protein product: CSGRKSGELFF.

The chain couples TRBV5-1 to TRBJ2-7; TRBD1 is a possible D gene (6 bases). CDR3 size: 13 residues. CDR1 is SGHRS, CDR2 YFSETQ, per germline. V shed 1 base and J shed 4 bases, with 9 bases lying between them. CDR3 protein: CASSLIQGYEQYF. CDR3 sequence (DNA): TGCGCCAGCAGCTTGATCCAGGGGTACGAGCAGTACTTC. Supplemented by reference TRBV5-1 and TRBJ2-7, the full variable domain reads KAGVTQTPRYLIKTRGQQVTLSCSPISGHRSVSWYQQTPGQGLQFLFEYFSETQRNKGNFPGRFSGRQFSNSRSEMNVSTLELGDSALYLCASSLIQGYEQYFGPGTRLTVT.

V gene TRBV19 combines with J gene TRBJ2-1; TRBD2 might be the D (7 bases). The CDR3 is made up of 13 amino acids. Between the trimmed V and J ends, which lost 6 bases and 11 bases, there was a span of 17 bases. Germline CDR1 is LNHDA and CDR2 is SQIVND (reference sequence). The CDR3 DNA reads as TGTGCCAGTAGGGGGGGGCAGTTGGAAAAGCAGTTCTTC. Protein sequence: CASRGGQLEKQFF.

This sequence joins TRBV6-5 and TRBJ2-7, with a weak D call TRBD2 (5 bases). The V and J ends lost 2 bases and 3 bases respectively, with 11 bases between them. The germline gives CDR1 MNHEY, CDR2 SVGAGI. The CDR3 covers 14 residues. CDR3 sequence (DNA): TGTGCCAGCAGTTACAGGGAGTTAAGCTACGAGCAGTACTTC. This encodes CASSYRELSYEQYF.

V usage is TRBV7-9 and J usage is TRBJ1-1; D is ambiguous. Per the germline V gene, CDR1 is SEHNR and CDR2 is FQNEAQ (reference sequence). V lost 0 bases and J 6 bases, leaving 8 bases between the germline ends. The CDR3 is made up of 13 amino acids. DNA of the CDR3: TGTGCCAGCAGCTTAGCAGGGTTGGCTGAAGCTTTCTTT. Protein sequence: CASSLAGLAEAFF.

This chain uses TRBV6-5 with TRBJ2-5; TRBD1 aligns across 8 bases. Germline-derived CDR1 and CDR2 are MNHEY and SVGAGI. The V segment lost 7 bases and the J segment 5 bases; nucleotides outside the gene matches: 9. This CDR3 contains 14 residues. CDR3 in DNA: TGTGCCAGCACCTTCGCCCGGGACAGGGAGACCCAGTACTTC. Its protein product is CASTFARDRETQYF.

This chain joins TRBV6-5 and TRBJ1-2; D is undetermined. Deletions cut 0 bases from V and 7 bases from J, with 6 bases between. Germline-derived CDR1 and CDR2 are MNHEY and SVGAGI. The CDR3 is 12 residues long. CDR3 protein: CASSYSSGGYTF. The CDR3 DNA follows: TGTGCCAGCAGTTACTCGTCGGGTGGCTACACCTTC.

The rearrangement links TRBV4-2 to TRBJ1-1; no firm D call. Deletions cut 1 base from V and 4 bases from J, with 13 bases between. Germline CDR1 and CDR2: LGHNA and YNFKEQ. The CDR3 length is 15 residues. The CDR3 nucleotides are TGTGCCAGCAGCCAAGCGATGACATGGTCCACTGAAGCTTTCTTT. As protein: CASSQAMTWSTEAFF.